Following are 27 T cell receptor beta chains from one sample sequenced in a study of T-cell reconstitution after alpha-beta-depleted transplantation in children. The library targeted TCRbeta and was prepared with unique molecular identifiers. Using its own MiXCR run on the PCR reads, TCRdb lists one record per CDR3 protein. The table lists approximately 640,000 distinct CDR3 sequences, approximately 15% of them singletons. The sample was PBMCs from the stem cell graft donor, taken from the stem cell graft. The origin of the receptors is a human donor who donated a stem cell graft to a child with acute myeloid leukemia.

This clonotype was found a few times. The chain carries TRBV4-2 and TRBJ2-3, with D possibly matching TRBD2 (6 bases). The V gene's germline CDR1 is LGHNA and CDR2 YNFKEQ. The CDR3 is 16 amino acids. V gave up 3 bases and J gave up 4 bases, with 17 bases separating them. CDR3 bases: TGTGCCAGCAGCCATCTCCCGACGGGGGTTCCAGATACGCAGTATTTT. Its translation: CASSHLPTGVPDTQYF.

There are a few counts of this clonotype. The chain recombines TRBV10-1 with TRBJ2-3, with 10 positions matching TRBD1. Germline assignment: CDR1 WNHNN and CDR2 SYGVQD (reference sequence). Unmatched junction bases numbered 12, after V lost 6 bases and J lost 6 bases. The CDR3 is 16 residues long. The CDR3 protein is CASRPGQGTSRDTQYF. CDR3 nucleotide sequence: TGCGCCAGCAGGCCGGGACAGGGGACTTCAAGGGATACGCAGTATTTT.

The genes are TRBV15 and TRBJ2-6; TRBD2 agrees at 10 bases. CDR1 is LNHNV, CDR2 YYDKDF, per germline (reference sequence). V trimming: 8 bases; J trimming: 3 bases; junction bases outside the gene matches: 4. The CDR3 spans 15 residues. CDR3 coding DNA: TGTGCCACCGAGCGGGGGGGTGGTGGGGCCAACGTCCTGACTTTC. It specifies CATERGGGGANVLTF.

Many counts were recorded for this clonotype. V and J are TRBV20-1 and TRBJ2-3; 10 bases are shared with TRBD2. J lost 1 base, V lost 3 bases, and 10 bases had no gene match. The CDR3 totals 17 residues. Germline V CDR1 and CDR2: DFQATT, SNEGSKA (reference sequence). CDR3 DNA sequence: TGCAGTGCTAGTTTCCTAGCGGGGGCCCGGGGCACAGATACGCAGTATTTT. Protein: CSASFLAGARGTDTQYF.

The sample holds a few counts of this clonotype. The chain is built from TRBV12-3 or TRBV12-4 and TRBJ1-6, with D unclear. The V end was cut by 2 bases, the J end by 2 bases, with 4 bases between. The CDR3 extends over 14 amino acids. For the CDR3, the DNA is TGTGCCAGCAGTTTATACACCTATAATTCACCCCTCCACTTT. This translates into CASSLYTYNSPLHF.

Many counts were recorded for this clonotype. The chain recombines TRBV20-1 with TRBJ2-1, with D possibly TRBD2 on 5 matching bases. Trimming shortened V by 0 bases and J by 4 bases, and 16 bases separated the two germline ends. This CDR3 comprises 16 residues. Germline CDR1 and CDR2: DFQATT and SNEGSKA (reference sequence). The CDR3 loop reads CSARDWLARNYNEQFF. CDR3 DNA sequence: TGCAGTGCTAGAGATTGGCTAGCAAGAAATTACAATGAGCAGTTCTTC.

The chain is built from TRBV12-3 or TRBV12-4 and TRBJ1-4; no clear D gene. V dropped 8 bases and J dropped 8 bases, with 18 bases sitting between them. The CDR3 has 14 residues. The CDR3 region has the DNA TGTGCCAGCCCCCTTCGTAACTATCTGGAAAAACTGTTTTTT. Its protein product is CASPLRNYLEKLFF.

This clonotype came up a few times. The chain recombines TRBV7-9 with TRBJ2-2; 10 nucleotides line up with TRBD1. Germline lookup yields CDR1 SEHNR and CDR2 FQNEAQ (reference sequence). V lost 2 bases, J lost 7 bases, and 10 bases stayed unmatched. The CDR3 spans 17 residues. The CDR3 nucleotides are TGTGCCAGCAGCTTAACTACGACAGGGGGCGAAGGCGGGGAGCTGTTTTTT. This translates into CASSLTTTGGEGGELFF.

This chain uses TRBV28 with TRBJ2-5, with D unclear. The germline gives CDR1 MDHEN, CDR2 SYDVKM. Between the trimmed V and J ends, which lost 3 bases and 5 bases, there was a span of 10 bases. CDR3 length equals 13 residues. CDR3 sequence (DNA): TGTGCCAGCAGTTTGGCCCGGTGGGAGACCCAGTACTTC. Amino acids: CASSLARWETQYF.

The chain employs TRBV6-5 and TRBJ2-2; a possible D gene is TRBD1 (5 bases). Trimming removed 4 bases from V and 6 bases from J, with 15 bases in between. This CDR3 region has 15 residues. Germline V gene data show CDR1 as MNHEY and CDR2 as SVGAGI. CDR3 protein: CASSFTTWGSGELFF. CDR3 sequence (DNA): TGTGCCAGCAGTTTCACCACCTGGGGCTCCGGGGAGCTGTTTTTT.

This clonotype turned up a few times. The V and J genes are TRBV20-1 and TRBJ2-1; TRBD2 aligns across 14 bases. This CDR3 spans 17 amino acids. The V gene end was trimmed by 5 bases and the J gene end by 3 bases; junction bases not matched to a gene: 9. CDR1 and CDR2 from the germline V gene are DFQATT and SNEGSKA (reference sequence). The DNA for the CDR3 is TGCAGTGCTCCCGGACTAGCGGGGGGACTAGACTACAATGAGCAGTTCTTC. Translated, it gives CSAPGLAGGLDYNEQFF.

This clonotype was observed at least ten times. The chain is built from TRBV4-1 and TRBJ2-1; the D gene is possibly TRBD1 (6 bases). The CDR3 has 13 residues. Germline V gene sequence: CDR1 MGHRA, CDR2 YSYEKL. Trimming shortened V by 8 bases and J by 7 bases, and 15 bases separated the two germline ends. CDR3 region: CASAPMRGNEQFF. CDR3 nucleotide sequence: TGCGCCAGCGCGCCTATGAGGGGGAATGAGCAGTTCTTC.

This chain joins TRBV20-1 and TRBJ2-7, with 15 bases that match TRBD2. From germline, CDR1 is DFQATT and CDR2 SNEGSKA (reference sequence). V was pared by 1 base and J by 3 bases, with 1 base of the junction left unmatched. The CDR3 totals 15 residues. The CDR3 DNA is TGCAGTGCTAGAGGGGGACTAGCGGGGGGCTACGAGCAGTACGTC. Translation: CSARGGLAGGYEQYV.

This clonotype was counted only a few times. The chain employs TRBV28 and TRBJ1-1, with D maybe TRBD1 (6 bases). The V gene lost 4 bases and the J gene lost 5 bases, with 17 bases spanning the gap. The CDR3 contains 15 residues. The V gene's germline CDR1 is MDHEN and CDR2 SYDVKM. The CDR3 reads CASSSITQGRTEAFF. CDR3 coding DNA: TGTGCCAGCAGTTCAATCACACAGGGTCGGACTGAAGCTTTCTTT.

This clonotype appeared many times. The chain uses TRBV29-1 and TRBJ2-3; D ambiguous. V lost 7 bases to trimming and J lost 13 bases, with 18 bases between them. CDR1 SQVTM and CDR2 ANQGSEA come from the germline V gene. This CDR3 spans 11 amino acids. CDR3 DNA: TGCAGCGCCAGGACCTTCAAGGGCAAGTATTTT. Its protein is CSARTFKGKYF.

The chain combines TRBV25-1 with TRBJ1-2; 7 positions match TRBD1. J lost 8 bases, V lost 6 bases, and 12 bases had no gene match. The CDR3 consists of 14 residues. Germline V lookup: CDR1 MGHDK, CDR2 SYGVNS. For the CDR3, the DNA is TGTGCCAGCAGCTACAGGGGCCTCGGGGAAGGCTACACCTTC. This codes for CASSYRGLGEGYTF.

Many counts were recorded for this clonotype. This chain uses TRBV29-1 with TRBJ2-1; 9 bases align to TRBD2. Germline assignment: CDR1 SQVTM and CDR2 ANQGSEA. This CDR3 region has 16 residues. The trim removed 4 bases at V and 9 bases at J, leaving 16 bases unmatched. For the CDR3, the DNA is TGCAGCGTTGCTTTTGTGCTGGCGGGGGGGCGAGGTGAGCAGTTCTTC. It translates to CSVAFVLAGGRGEQFF.

This sequence joins TRBV11-2 and TRBJ2-5; 13 positions match TRBD2. J lost 9 bases, V lost 3 bases, and 7 bases had no gene match. The CDR3 consists of 15 residues. Per germline, CDR1 SGHAT and CDR2 FQNNGV. The CDR3 coding sequence is TGTGCCAGCAGCTTCGGACTAGCGGGGGCCCAGGCCCAGTACTTC. Its protein product is CASSFGLAGAQAQYF.

This chain links TRBV12-3 or TRBV12-4 with TRBJ2-2; D not certain. The CDR3 runs 12 residues. Trimming pared 6 bases from V and 5 bases from J, leaving 7 bases between. CDR3 nucleotides: TGTGCCAGCAGGGAGATTACCGGGGAGCTGTTTTTT. Its protein is CASREITGELFF.

A remark on this clonotype: A read error is possible here, since a much larger clone lies one base away. This rearrangement joins TRBV15 to TRBJ2-7, with D possibly TRBD1 on 6 matching bases. The CDR3 consists of 14 residues. Germline CDR1 LNHNV, CDR2 YYDKDF (reference sequence). The V end was cut by 5 bases, the J end by 2 bases, with 13 bases between. As DNA, the CDR3 is TGTGCCACCAGCGCTCACAGGGTTCCCTACGAGCAGTACGTC. Its translation is CATSAHRVPYEQYV.

The table lists this clonotype with many counts. The chain combines TRBV20-1 with TRBJ2-5, with a possible D match to TRBD2 (5 bases). CDR1 and CDR2 (germline): DFQATT, SNEGSKA (reference sequence). The V end lost 4 bases, the J end lost 5 bases, and 14 bases lay between the germline ends. The CDR3 loop spans 13 amino acids. CDR3 amino acids: CSAIGQEGETQYF. The DNA for the CDR3 is TGCAGTGCTATCGGCCAAGAGGGCGAGACCCAGTACTTC.

The CDR3 protein is CASSSALNYNEQFF. The CDR3 DNA reads TGTGCCAGCAGCTCAGCTCTCAATTACAATGAGCAGTTCTTC. The chain uses TRBV12-3 or TRBV12-4 and TRBJ2-1; unclear D gene. The CDR3 has 14 amino acids. Trimming pared 6 bases from V and 4 bases from J, leaving 13 bases between.

This clonotype was seen repeatedly, ten times or more. The junction does not match germline at one end; this may be a read error. The chain carries TRBV29-1 and TRBJ2-2; D not certain. CDR1 is SQVTM and CDR2 is ANQGSEA in the germline V gene. The CDR3 is made up of 12 amino acids. CDR3 sequence (DNA): TGCAGCTTTGACAAGAACACCGGGGAGCTGTTTTTT. The encoded protein is CSFDKNTGELFF.

This clonotype was counted ten times or more. V gene TRBV29-1 combines with J gene TRBJ1-4; perhaps TRBD1 as D (6 bases). CDR1 and CDR2 (germline): SQVTM, ANQGSEA. Trimming cost V 5 bases and J 8 bases, with 12 bases left between them. The CDR3 length is 12 residues. The CDR3 DNA is TGCAGCGTTAAACAGGGAGGCGAAAAACTGTTTTTT. Translating gives CSVKQGGEKLFF.

This clonotype occurred a few times. The J gene is TRBJ2-3, the V gene TRBV5-1; 10 bases align to TRBD2. The V gene end was trimmed by 0 bases and the J gene end by 2 bases; junction bases not matched to a gene: 6. Germline CDR1 reads SGHRS; CDR2 reads YFSETQ. The CDR3 totals 17 residues. The CDR3 here is CASSLEDSGGPTDTQYF. CDR3 nucleotides: TGCGCCAGCAGCTTGGAGGATAGCGGGGGGCCCACAGATACGCAGTATTTT.

This clonotype was recorded at least ten times. The chain employs TRBV5-1 and TRBJ1-6; tentative D call: TRBD1 (6 bases). The CDR3 is 15 amino acids. CDR1 and CDR2 from the germline V gene are SGHRS and YFSETQ. Trimming pared 0 bases from V and 4 bases from J, leaving 8 bases between. The CDR3 here is CASSLEGQYNSPLHF. DNA of the CDR3: TGCGCCAGCAGCTTGGAAGGACAGTATAATTCACCCCTCCACTTT.

This clonotype was recorded many times. V and J are TRBV6-1 and TRBJ2-1; 9 bases are a match to TRBD2. Germline V gene data show CDR1 as MNHNS and CDR2 as SASEGT. With V trimmed by 7 bases and J by 2 bases, 6 bases remained unmatched. There are 15 residues in the CDR3. The CDR3 DNA sequence: TGTGCCAGCATCCTTGCGGGGGGGCCCTACAATGAGCAGTTCTTC. Its protein product is CASILAGGPYNEQFF.